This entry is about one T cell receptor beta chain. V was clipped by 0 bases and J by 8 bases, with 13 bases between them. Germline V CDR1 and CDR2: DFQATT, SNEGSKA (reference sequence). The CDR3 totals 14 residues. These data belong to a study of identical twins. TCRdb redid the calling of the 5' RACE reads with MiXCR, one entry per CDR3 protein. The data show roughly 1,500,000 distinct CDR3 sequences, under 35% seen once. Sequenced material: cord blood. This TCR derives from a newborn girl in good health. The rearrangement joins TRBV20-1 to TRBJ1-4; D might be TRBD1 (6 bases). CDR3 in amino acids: CSARDWGGREKLFF. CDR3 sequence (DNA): TGCAGTGCTAGAGATTGGGGGGGGCGGGAAAAACTGTTTTTT.